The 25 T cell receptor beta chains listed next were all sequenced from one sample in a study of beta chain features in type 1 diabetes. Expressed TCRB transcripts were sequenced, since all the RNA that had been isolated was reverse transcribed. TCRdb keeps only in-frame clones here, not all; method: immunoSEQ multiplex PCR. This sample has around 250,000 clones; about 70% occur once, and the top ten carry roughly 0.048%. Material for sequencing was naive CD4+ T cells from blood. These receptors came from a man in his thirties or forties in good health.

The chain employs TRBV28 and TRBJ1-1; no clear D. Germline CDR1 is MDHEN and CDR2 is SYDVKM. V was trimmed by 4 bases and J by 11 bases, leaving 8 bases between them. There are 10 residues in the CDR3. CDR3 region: CASSYIEAFF. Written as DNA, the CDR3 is TGTGCCAGCAGTTATATAGAGGCTTTCTTT.

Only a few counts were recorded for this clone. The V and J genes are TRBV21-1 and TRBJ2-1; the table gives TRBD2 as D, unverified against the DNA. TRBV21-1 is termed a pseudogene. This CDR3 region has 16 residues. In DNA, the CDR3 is TGTGCCAGCAGCAAAGTGGCTAGCGGAGGGTACAATGAGCAGTTCTTC. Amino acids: CASSKVASGGYNEQFF.

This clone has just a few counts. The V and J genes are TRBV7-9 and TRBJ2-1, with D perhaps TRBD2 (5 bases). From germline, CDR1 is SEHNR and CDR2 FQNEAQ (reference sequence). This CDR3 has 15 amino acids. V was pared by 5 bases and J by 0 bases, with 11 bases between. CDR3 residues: CASSPQGSSYNEQFF. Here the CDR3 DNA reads TGTGCCAGCAGCCCTCAAGGGAGCTCCTACAATGAGCAGTTCTTC. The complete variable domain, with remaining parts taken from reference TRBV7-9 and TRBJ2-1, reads DTGVSQNPRHKITKRGQNVTFRCDPISEHNRLYWYRQTLGQGPEFLTYFQNEAQLEKSRLLSDRFSAERPKGSFSTLEIQRTEQGDSAMYLCASSPQGSSYNEQFFGPGTRLTVL.

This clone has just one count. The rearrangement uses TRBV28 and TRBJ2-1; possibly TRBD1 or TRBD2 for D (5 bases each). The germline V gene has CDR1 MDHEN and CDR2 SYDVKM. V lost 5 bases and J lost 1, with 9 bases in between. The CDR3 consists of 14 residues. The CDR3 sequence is CASSGTPSYNEQFF. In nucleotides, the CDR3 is TGTGCCAGCAGTGGGACGCCATCCTACAATGAGCAGTTCTTC.

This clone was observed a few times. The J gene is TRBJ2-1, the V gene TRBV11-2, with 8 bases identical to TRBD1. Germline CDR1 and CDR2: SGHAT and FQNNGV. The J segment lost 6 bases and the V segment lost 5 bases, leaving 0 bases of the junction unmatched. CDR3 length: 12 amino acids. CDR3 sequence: CASSGQGNEQFF. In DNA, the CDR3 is TGTGCCAGCAGCGGACAGGGCAATGAGCAGTTCTTC.

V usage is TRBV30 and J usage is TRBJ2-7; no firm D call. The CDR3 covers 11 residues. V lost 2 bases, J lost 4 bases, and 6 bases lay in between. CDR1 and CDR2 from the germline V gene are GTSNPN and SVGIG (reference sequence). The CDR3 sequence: CAWSLEYEQYF. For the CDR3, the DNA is TGTGCCTGGAGTCTAGAATACGAGCAGTACTTC.

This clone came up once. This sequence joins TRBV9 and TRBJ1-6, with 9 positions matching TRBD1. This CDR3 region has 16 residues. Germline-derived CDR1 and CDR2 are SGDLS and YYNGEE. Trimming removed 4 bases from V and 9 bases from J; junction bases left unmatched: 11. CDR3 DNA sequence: TGTGCCAGCAGCAAAGAGGGGACAGGGATAGGTTCACCCCTCCACTTT. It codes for CASSKEGTGIGSPLHF.

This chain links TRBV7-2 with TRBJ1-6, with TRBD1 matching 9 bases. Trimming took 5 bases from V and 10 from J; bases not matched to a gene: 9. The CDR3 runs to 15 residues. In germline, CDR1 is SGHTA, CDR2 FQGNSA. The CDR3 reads CASSSWDRAGSPLHF. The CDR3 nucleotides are TGTGCCAGCAGCAGCTGGGACAGGGCGGGCTCACCCCTCCACTTT. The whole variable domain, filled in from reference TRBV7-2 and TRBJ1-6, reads GAGVSQSPSNKVTEKGKDVELRCDPISGHTALYWYRQSLGQGLEFLIYFQGNSAPDKSGLPSDRFSAERTGGSVSTLTIQRTQQEDSAVYLCASSSWDRAGSPLHFGNGTRLTVT.

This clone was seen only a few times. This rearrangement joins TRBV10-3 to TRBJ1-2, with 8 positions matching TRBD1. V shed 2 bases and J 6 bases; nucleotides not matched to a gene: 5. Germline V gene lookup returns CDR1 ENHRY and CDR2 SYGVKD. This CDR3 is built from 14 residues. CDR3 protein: CAISEAGGPDGYTF. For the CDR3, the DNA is TGTGCCATCAGTGAGGCAGGGGGCCCGGATGGCTACACCTTC.

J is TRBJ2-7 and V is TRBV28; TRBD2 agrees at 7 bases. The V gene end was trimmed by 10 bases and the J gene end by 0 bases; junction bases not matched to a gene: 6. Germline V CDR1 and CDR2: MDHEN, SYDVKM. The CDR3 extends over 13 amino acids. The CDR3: CATRAGLSYEQYF. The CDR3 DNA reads TGTGCCACCAGAGCGGGACTCTCCTACGAGCAGTACTTC. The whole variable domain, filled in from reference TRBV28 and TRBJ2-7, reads DVKVTQSSRYLVKRTGEKVFLECVQDMDHENMFWYRQDPGLGLRLIYFSYDVKMKEKGDIPEGYSVSREKKERFSLILESASTNQTSMYLCATRAGLSYEQYFGPGTRLTVT.

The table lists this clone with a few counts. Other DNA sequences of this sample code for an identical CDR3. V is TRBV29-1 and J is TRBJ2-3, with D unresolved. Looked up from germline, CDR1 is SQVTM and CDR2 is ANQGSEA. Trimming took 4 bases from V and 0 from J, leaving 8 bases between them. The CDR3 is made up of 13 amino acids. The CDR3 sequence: CSVAGRSTDTQYF. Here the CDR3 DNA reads TGCAGCGTTGCGGGTAGGAGCACAGATACGCAGTATTTT.

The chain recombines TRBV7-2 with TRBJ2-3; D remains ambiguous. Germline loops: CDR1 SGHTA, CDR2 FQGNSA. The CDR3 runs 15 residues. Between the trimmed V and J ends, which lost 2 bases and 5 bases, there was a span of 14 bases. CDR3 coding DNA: TGTGCCAGCAGCTTAATTGAGCTAGTTAAAGATACGCAGTATTTT. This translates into CASSLIELVKDTQYF. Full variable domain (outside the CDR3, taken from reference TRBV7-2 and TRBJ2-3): GAGVSQSPSNKVTEKGKDVELRCDPISGHTALYWYRQSLGQGLEFLIYFQGNSAPDKSGLPSDRFSAERTGGSVSTLTIQRTQQEDSAVYLCASSLIELVKDTQYFGPGTRLTVL.

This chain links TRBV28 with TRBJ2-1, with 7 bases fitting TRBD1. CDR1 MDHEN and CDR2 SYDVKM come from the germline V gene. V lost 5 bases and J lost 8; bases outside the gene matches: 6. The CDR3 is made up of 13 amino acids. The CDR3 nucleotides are TGTGCCAGCAGTCAACAGGGGTACCATGAGCAGTTCTTC. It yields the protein CASSQQGYHEQFF.

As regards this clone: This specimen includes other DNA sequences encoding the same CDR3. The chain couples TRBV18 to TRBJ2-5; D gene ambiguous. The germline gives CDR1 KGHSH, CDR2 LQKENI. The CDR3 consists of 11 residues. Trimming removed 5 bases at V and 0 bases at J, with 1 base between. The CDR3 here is CASSDQETQYF. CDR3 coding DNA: TGTGCCAGCTCAGACCAAGAGACCCAGTACTTC. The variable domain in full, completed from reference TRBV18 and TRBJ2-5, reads NAGVMQNPRHLVRRRGQEARLRCSPMKGHSHVYWYRQLPEEGLKFMVYLQKENIIDESGMPKERFSAEFPKEGPSILRIQQVVRGDSAAYFCASSDQETQYFGPGTRLLVL.

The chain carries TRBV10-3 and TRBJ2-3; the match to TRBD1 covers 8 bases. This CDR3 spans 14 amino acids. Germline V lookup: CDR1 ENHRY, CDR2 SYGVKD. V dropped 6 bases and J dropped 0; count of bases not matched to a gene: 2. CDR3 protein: CAIRDRESTDTQYF. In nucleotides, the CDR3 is TGTGCCATCAGGGACAGGGAAAGCACAGATACGCAGTATTTT.

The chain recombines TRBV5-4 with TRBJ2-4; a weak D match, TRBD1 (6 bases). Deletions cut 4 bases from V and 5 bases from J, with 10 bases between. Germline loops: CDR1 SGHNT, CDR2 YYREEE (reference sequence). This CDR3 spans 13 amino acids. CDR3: CASSRKGENIQYF. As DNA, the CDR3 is TGTGCCAGCAGCCGGAAGGGGGAAAACATTCAGTACTTC.

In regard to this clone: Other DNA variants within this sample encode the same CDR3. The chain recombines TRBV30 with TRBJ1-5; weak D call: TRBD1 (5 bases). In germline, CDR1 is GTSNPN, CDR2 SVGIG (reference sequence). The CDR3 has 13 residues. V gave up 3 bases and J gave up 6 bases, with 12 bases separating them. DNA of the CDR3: TGTGCCTGGAGCGGGGGTGGAGGTCAGCCCCAGCATTTT. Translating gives CAWSGGGGQPQHF.

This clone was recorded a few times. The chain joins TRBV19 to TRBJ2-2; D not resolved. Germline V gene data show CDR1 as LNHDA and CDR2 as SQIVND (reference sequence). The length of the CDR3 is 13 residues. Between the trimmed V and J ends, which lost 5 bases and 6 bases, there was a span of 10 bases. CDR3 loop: CASSLREAGELFF. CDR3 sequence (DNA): TGTGCCAGTAGTCTAAGAGAGGCCGGGGAGCTGTTTTTT.

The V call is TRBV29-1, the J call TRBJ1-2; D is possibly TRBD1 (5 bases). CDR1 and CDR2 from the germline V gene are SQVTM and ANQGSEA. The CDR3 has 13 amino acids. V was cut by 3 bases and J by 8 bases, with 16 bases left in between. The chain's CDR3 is CSVDQTGSEGYTF. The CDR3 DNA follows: TGCAGCGTTGACCAAACAGGATCAGAAGGCTACACCTTC.

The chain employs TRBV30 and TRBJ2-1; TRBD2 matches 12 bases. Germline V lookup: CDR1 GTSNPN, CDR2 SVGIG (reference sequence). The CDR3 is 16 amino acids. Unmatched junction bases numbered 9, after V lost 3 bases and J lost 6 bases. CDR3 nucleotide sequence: TGTGCCTGGAGCCGACTAGCGGGAGTCTTGGTCAATGAGCAGTTCTTC. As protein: CAWSRLAGVLVNEQFF.

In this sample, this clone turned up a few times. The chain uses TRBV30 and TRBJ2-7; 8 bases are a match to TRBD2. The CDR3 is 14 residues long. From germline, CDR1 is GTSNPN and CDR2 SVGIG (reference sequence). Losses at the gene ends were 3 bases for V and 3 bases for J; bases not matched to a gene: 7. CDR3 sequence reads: CAWRKPGLDYEQYF. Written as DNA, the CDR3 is TGTGCCTGGAGAAAGCCGGGACTAGACTACGAGCAGTACTTC.

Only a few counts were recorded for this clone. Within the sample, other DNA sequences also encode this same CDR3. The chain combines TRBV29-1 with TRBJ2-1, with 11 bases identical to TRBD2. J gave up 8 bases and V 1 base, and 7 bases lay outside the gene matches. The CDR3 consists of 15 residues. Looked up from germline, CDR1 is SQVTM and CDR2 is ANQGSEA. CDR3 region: CSVEGTSGSLDEQFF. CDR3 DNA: TGCAGCGTTGAAGGTACTAGCGGGAGTTTGGATGAGCAGTTCTTC.

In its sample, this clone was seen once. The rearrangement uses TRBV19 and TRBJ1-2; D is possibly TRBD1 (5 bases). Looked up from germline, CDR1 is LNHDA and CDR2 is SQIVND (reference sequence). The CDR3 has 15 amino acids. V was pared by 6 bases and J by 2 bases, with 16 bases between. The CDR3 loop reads CASSDGDFGNYGYTF. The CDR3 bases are TGTGCCAGTAGCGACGGGGACTTTGGAAACTATGGCTACACCTTC.

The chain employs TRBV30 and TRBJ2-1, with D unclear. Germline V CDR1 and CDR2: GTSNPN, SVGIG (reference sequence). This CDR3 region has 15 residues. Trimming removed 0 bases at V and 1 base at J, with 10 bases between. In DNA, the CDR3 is TGTGCCTGGAGTGTATCCGGAATTTCCTACAATGAGCAGTTCTTC. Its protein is CAWSVSGISYNEQFF.

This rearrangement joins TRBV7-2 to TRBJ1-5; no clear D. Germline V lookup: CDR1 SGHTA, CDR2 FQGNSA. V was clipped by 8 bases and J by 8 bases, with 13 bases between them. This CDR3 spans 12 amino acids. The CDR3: CASGRAAEPQHF. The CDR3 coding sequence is TGTGCCAGCGGGCGGGCGGCCGAGCCCCAGCATTTT.